This T cell receptor beta chain appears in the sequencing data of a study of graft-versus-host responses after intestinal transplantation. Study summary: Grafts that recipients had were multivisceral, liver-intestinal, or isolated intestinal transplants. Tacrolimus and steroids were given for around 3 years to all recipients after anti-thymocyte globulin induction. Study-wide points: Detection of GvH clones occurred in recipient marrow, and some had their first appearance in ileum or blood.

On this clone: The antigen is unknown.

Only in-frame clones appear in the TCRdb table, and some are missing; sequencing was by immunoSEQ multiplex PCR. The sample holds around 99,000 clones; roughly 87% are singletons and the top ten take around 0.7%. The sequence derives from a human donor who was the organ donor for an intestinal transplant. The sequences come from unstimulated CD4+ T cells sorted from spleen or lymph node cells, collected before transplant.

The CDR3 protein is CASSSTGAGANVLTF. In DNA form, the CDR3 reads TGTGCCAGCAGTTCCACAGGGGCTGGGGCCAACGTCCTGACTTTC. The genes are TRBV6-1 and TRBJ2-6; 7 bases match TRBD1. The CDR3 spans 15 residues. Germline CDR1 reads MNHNS; CDR2 reads SASEGT. After removal of 5 bases from V and 2 bases from J, the junction contained 3 bases not matched to a gene.